This TCR beta chain was recovered during a study of PD-L1 blockade in urothelial cancer. Sequenced by immunoSEQ multiplex PCR; TCRdb stores in-frame clones only, minus some. The table has approximately 100,000 clones, about nine tenths seen once. Trimming removed 5 bases from V and 10 bases from J; junction bases left unmatched: 11. The V gene's germline CDR1 is SEHNR and CDR2 FQNEAQ (reference sequence). The CDR3 runs 14 residues. The sample holds a few counts of this clone. The input for sequencing was PBMCs, taken around atezolizumab (anti-PD-L1) treatment. The V call is TRBV7-9, the J call TRBJ2-1; 7 bases map to TRBD1. This clonotype originated in a woman older than 75 with urothelial cancer. The CDR3 spells CASSRQGFEDEQFF. In DNA, the CDR3 is TGTGCCAGCAGCAGACAGGGTTTCGAGGACGAGCAGTTCTTC. The full variable domain, its missing parts supplied by reference TRBV7-9 and TRBJ2-1, is DTGVSQNPRHKITKRGQNVTFRCDPISEHNRLYWYRQTLGQGPEFLTYFQNEAQLEKSRLLSDRFSAERPKGSFSTLEIQRTEQGDSAMYLCASSRQGFEDEQFFGPGTRLTVL.